The next 26 T cell receptor beta chains were all read from a single sample in a study of blood T cell repertoires in COVID-19. TCRdb's copy holds only in-frame clones and misses some; the assay was immunoSEQ multiplex PCR. The table shows under 300,000 clones, with approximately 80% occurring only once. The specimen was peripheral blood. These receptors were taken from a woman aged 80 or over with active or convalescent COVID-19.

The chain couples TRBV27 to TRBJ2-1, with unresolved D. The CDR3 runs to 13 residues. The V end lost 6 bases, the J end lost 4 bases, and 10 bases lay between the germline ends. Germline V gene data show CDR1 as MNHEY and CDR2 as SMNVEV (reference sequence). CDR3 sequence: CASSPYGYNEQFF. Here the CDR3 DNA reads TGTGCCAGCAGCCCATACGGGTACAATGAGCAGTTCTTC.

V is TRBV28 and J is TRBJ1-5; TRBD1 might be the D (6 bases). CDR1 MDHEN and CDR2 SYDVKM come from the germline V gene. The germline V and J ends were trimmed by 5 bases and 6 bases, with 14 bases remaining between them. The CDR3 has 14 residues. The CDR3 is CASSPPRGGQPQHF. The CDR3 bases are TGTGCCAGCAGTCCGCCGAGGGGGGGTCAGCCCCAGCATTTT.

The chain couples TRBV5-1 to TRBJ1-1, with D possibly TRBD1 on 6 matching bases. The CDR3 totals 14 residues. Trimming took 2 bases from V and 1 from J, leaving 9 bases between them. CDR1 SGHRS and CDR2 YFSETQ come from the germline V gene. The CDR3 DNA sequence: TGCGCCAGCAGCTTCCCGGACAGGAACACTGAAGCTTTCTTT. Protein product: CASSFPDRNTEAFF.

The chain carries TRBV5-6 and TRBJ1-6; D is unclear. CDR3 length: 15 residues. Trimming stripped 0 bases from V and 2 bases from J, with 6 bases between. CDR1 is SGHDT, CDR2 YYEEEE, per germline. CDR3 residues: CASSLEQTYNSPLHF. DNA of the CDR3: TGTGCCAGCAGCTTGGAACAGACCTATAATTCACCCCTCCACTTT.

The chain has TRBV6-2 or TRBV6-3 and TRBJ2-3; 10 bases align to TRBD1. CDR1 MNHEY and CDR2 SVGEGT come from the germline V gene. The CDR3 is 15 residues long. V shed 5 bases and J 5 bases; nucleotides not matched to a gene: 7. The CDR3 here is CASSPRDRGVDTQYF. As DNA, the CDR3 is TGTGCCAGCAGTCCCCGGGACAGGGGAGTAGATACGCAGTATTTT.

This chain joins TRBV4-1 and TRBJ1-1, with TRBD1 identical over 9 bases. V gave up 3 bases and J gave up 4 bases; unmatched junction bases: 6. The CDR3 sequence is 15 residues long. Per germline, CDR1 MGHRA and CDR2 YSYEKL. This CDR3 is CASSHSGQGSTEAFF. CDR3 in DNA: TGCGCCAGCAGCCACTCGGGACAGGGAAGCACTGAAGCTTTCTTT.

CDR3 in amino acids: CASSSHRGQAGYTF. The CDR3 coding sequence is TGTGCCAGCAGTTCCCACAGGGGGCAGGCTGGCTACACCTTC. The chain recombines TRBV6-6 with TRBJ1-2; TRBD1 matches 9 bases. V lost 4 bases and J lost 7; bases outside the gene matches: 7. This CDR3 is 14 amino acids long. CDR1 is MNHNY and CDR2 is SVGAGI in the germline V gene (reference sequence).

This clone was seen a handful of times. The chain recombines TRBV5-6 with TRBJ1-4; tentative D call: TRBD1 (5 bases). Germline CDR1 reads SGHDT; CDR2 reads YYEEEE. V was cut by 4 bases and J by 8 bases, with 12 bases left in between. The CDR3 is 13 residues long. CDR3 DNA sequence: TGTGCCAGCAGCCTCGGGGGACGCGAAAAACTGTTTTTT. It is translated as CASSLGGREKLFF.

This chain uses TRBV7-6 with TRBJ2-3; 9 bases match TRBD2. Germline V gene data show CDR1 as SGHVS and CDR2 as FNYEAQ. J gave up 0 bases and V 5 bases, and 12 bases lay outside the gene matches. The CDR3 runs to 18 residues. The CDR3 protein is CASSRNSGSTRSTDTQYF. The CDR3 DNA sequence: TGTGCCAGCAGCCGAAATAGCGGGAGTACAAGAAGCACAGATACGCAGTATTTT.

This rearrangement joins TRBV5-4 to TRBJ2-7; no definite D call. V lost 1 base and J 2 bases, leaving 13 bases between the germline ends. Germline-derived CDR1 and CDR2 are SGHNT and YYREEE (reference sequence). The CDR3 is made up of 15 amino acids. The CDR3 coding sequence is TGTGCCAGCAGCTTGTCTCCCGCTGGGCCCTACGAGCAGTACTTC. It codes for CASSLSPAGPYEQYF.

The chain employs TRBV18 and TRBJ2-1, with 7 nucleotides matching TRBD2. The CDR3 is made up of 16 amino acids. Germline values: CDR1 KGHSH, CDR2 LQKENI. V trimming: 0 bases; J trimming: 7 bases; junction bases outside the gene matches: 9. Here the CDR3 reads CASSPPVSGRMNEQFF. Written as DNA, the CDR3 is TGTGCCAGCTCACCACCTGTTAGCGGGCGTATGAATGAGCAGTTCTTC.

This chain uses TRBV6-6 with TRBJ1-2; tentative D call: TRBD1 (5 bases). Trimming shortened V by 0 bases and J by 4 bases, and 9 bases separated the two germline ends. CDR1 is MNHNY and CDR2 is SVGAGI in the germline V gene (reference sequence). CDR3 length equals 14 residues. CDR3 amino acids: CASSYSDSFYGYTF. CDR3 in DNA: TGTGCCAGCAGTTACTCTGACAGTTTCTATGGCTACACCTTC.

This chain links TRBV5-1 with TRBJ1-1; 9 bases match TRBD1. J lost 7 bases, V lost 1 base, and 5 bases had no gene match. Per the germline V gene, CDR1 is SGHRS and CDR2 is YFSETQ. The CDR3 runs 14 residues. The CDR3 sequence is CASSLRTGEGEAFF. DNA for the CDR3: TGCGCCAGCAGCTTGAGGACAGGGGAGGGTGAAGCTTTCTTT.

V is TRBV2 and J is TRBJ2-5; 10 positions match TRBD2. The CDR3 consists of 16 residues. Germline V gene sequence: CDR1 SNHLY, CDR2 FYNNEI. Germline trimming cut 7 bases from V and 5 bases from J; bases unmatched to any gene: 13. The CDR3 loop reads CASKEGLAGVDETQYF. Written as DNA, the CDR3 is TGTGCCAGCAAAGAGGGGCTAGCGGGAGTAGACGAGACCCAGTACTTC.

The CDR3 reads CASSATGPIYEQYF. The CDR3 DNA reads TGTGCCAGCTCAGCGACGGGTCCTATCTACGAGCAGTACTTC. J is TRBJ2-7 and V is TRBV18; no firm D call. Germline V gene sequence: CDR1 KGHSH, CDR2 LQKENI. The CDR3 covers 14 residues. V lost 5 bases, J lost 3 bases, and 14 bases lay in between.

There are a few counts of this clone. The chain employs TRBV7-9 and TRBJ1-4; D ambiguous. Germline CDR1 SEHNR, CDR2 FQNEAQ (reference sequence). V was clipped by 5 bases and J by 3 bases, with 13 bases between them. CDR3 size: 15 residues. CDR3 protein: CASSASGRSNEKLFF. The CDR3 DNA sequence: TGTGCCAGCAGCGCCTCAGGAAGATCTAATGAAAAACTGTTTTTT. Using reference TRBV7-9 and TRBJ1-4 for the parts outside the CDR3, the full variable domain is DTGVSQNPRHKITKRGQNVTFRCDPISEHNRLYWYRQTLGQGPEFLTYFQNEAQLEKSRLLSDRFSAERPKGSFSTLEIQRTEQGDSAMYLCASSASGRSNEKLFFGSGTQLSVL.

A single count supports this clone. The chain combines TRBV24-1 with TRBJ2-2, with D tentatively TRBD1 (6 bases). The germline V gene encodes CDR1 KGHDR and CDR2 SFDVKD. V lost 3 bases and J lost 1, with 14 bases in between. The CDR3 has 17 residues. The CDR3, as DNA: TGTGCCACCAGTGATACATGGGGGCGAGAGAACACCGGGGAGCTGTTTTTT. This translates into CATSDTWGRENTGELFF.

The rearrangement joins TRBV5-1 to TRBJ2-1; 7 bases are shared with TRBD1. Looked up from germline, CDR1 is SGHRS and CDR2 is YFSETQ. CDR3 length equals 14 residues. Trimming at V came to 2 bases and at J to 4 bases, leaving 3 bases not matched to a gene. CDR3 sequence (DNA): TGCGCCAGCAGCTTCGGGACAGTATACAATGAGCAGTTCTTC. Translating it yields CASSFGTVYNEQFF.

The CDR3 bases are TGTGCCAGCTTGACTGGGACAGGGAGTTCGCCCGGGGAGCTGTTTTTT. Its translation is CASLTGTGSSPGELFF. The chain uses TRBV2 and TRBJ2-2; 9 bases are shared with TRBD1. CDR1 and CDR2 from the germline V gene are SNHLY and FYNNEI. The CDR3 is 16 residues long. Trimming cost V 8 bases and J 6 bases; bases outside gene matches: 13.

The rearrangement joins TRBV19 to TRBJ2-7; 8 bases align to TRBD1. V shed 4 bases, J shed 6 bases, and the junction held 8 bases outside the gene matches. The CDR3 runs 14 residues. Germline V gene data show CDR1 as LNHDA and CDR2 as SQIVND (reference sequence). The CDR3 sequence: CASSNTGTGAEQYF. Here the CDR3 DNA reads TGTGCCAGTAGTAACACCGGGACAGGCGCCGAGCAGTACTTC.

This rearrangement joins TRBV7-2 to TRBJ2-5, with D tentatively TRBD1 (5 bases). V lost 1 base to trimming and J lost 9 bases, with 12 bases between them. The V gene's germline CDR1 is SGHTA and CDR2 FQGNSA. This CDR3 has 13 amino acids. CDR3 bases: TGTGCCAGCAGCTTAGAGGCAGGGTCGTCCCAGTACTTC. Translating gives CASSLEAGSSQYF. The full variable domain, its missing parts supplied by reference TRBV7-2 and TRBJ2-5, is GAGVSQSPSNKVTEKGKDVELRCDPISGHTALYWYRQSLGQGLEFLIYFQGNSAPDKSGLPSDRFSAERTGGSVSTLTIQRTQQEDSAVYLCASSLEAGSSQYFGPGTRLLVL.

The V gene is TRBV5-1, the J gene TRBJ2-6, with D possibly matching TRBD1 (5 bases). Germline-derived CDR1 and CDR2 are SGHRS and YFSETQ. This CDR3 is built from 16 residues. V was shortened by 2 bases and J by 4 bases, with 13 bases between the two germline ends. CDR3 DNA: TGCGCCAGCAGCTTTACCAGGGCTAACGGGGCCAACGTCCTGACTTTC. It codes for CASSFTRANGANVLTF.

This chain connects TRBV15 to TRBJ2-5, with D possibly matching TRBD1 (6 bases). There are 14 residues in the CDR3. The germline V gene has CDR1 LNHNV and CDR2 YYDKDF (reference sequence). V shed 4 bases and J shed 2 bases, with 11 bases lying between them. Here the CDR3 reads CATSTRTVQETQYF. In nucleotides, the CDR3 is TGTGCCACCAGCACAAGGACAGTACAAGAGACCCAGTACTTC.

The gene calls are TRBV5-6 and TRBJ1-2; a possible D gene is TRBD1 (5 bases). The V end lost 2 bases, the J end lost 1 base, and 12 bases lay between the germline ends. The germline V gene encodes CDR1 SGHDT and CDR2 YYEEEE. The CDR3 loop spans 15 amino acids. The CDR3: CASSFFSRGNYGYTF. Written as DNA, the CDR3 is TGTGCCAGCAGCTTCTTTTCTAGGGGTAACTATGGCTACACCTTC.

V usage is TRBV4-1 and J usage is TRBJ1-2; the D is unclear. Per the germline V gene, CDR1 is MGHRA and CDR2 is YSYEKL. This CDR3 has 15 amino acids. Trimming took 0 bases from V and 2 from J, leaving 10 bases between them. CDR3 in DNA: TGCGCCAGCAGCCAAGACCTTCACTTAAACTATGGCTACACCTTC. It encodes CASSQDLHLNYGYTF.

The genes are TRBV7-9 and TRBJ2-1; the D gene is possibly TRBD1 (6 bases). The V end lost 1 base, the J end lost 7 bases, and 14 bases lay between the germline ends. The germline V gene encodes CDR1 SEHNR and CDR2 FQNEAQ (reference sequence). The CDR3 consists of 15 residues. CDR3 in amino acids: CASSLEGRGRNEQFF. The CDR3 bases are TGTGCCAGCAGCTTAGAGGGCAGGGGAAGGAATGAGCAGTTCTTC.